This TCR beta chain was sequenced during a study of CXCR3-negative and CXCR3-positive naive CD8 T cells. Note on this clonotype: As yet, its antigen is unknown.

Per germline, CDR1 DFQATT and CDR2 SNEGSKA (reference sequence). The CDR3 runs to 16 residues. General observations from the study: It was found that naive subsets had comparable surface CD5, and TCR strength was inferred from TRB CDR3 properties.

The method, 5' RACE with UMI labels, was used to prepare the TRB cDNA libraries. One entry per CDR3 protein, without DNA, is what TCRdb gives after re-calling the 5' RACE reads. This sample contains about 120,000 distinct CDR3 sequences. The specimen was naive CXCR3- CD8+ T cells from blood. Subset of the sample: CD45RO-CCR7+CD27+CD95- naive CD8+ T cells lacking CXCR3 (TNR3-). The TCR originated in a human donor in good health. Some clones in this sample may be carry-over from other donors' samples. The chain joins TRBV20-1 to TRBJ1-2; the D call from TCRdb, TRBD1, cannot be confirmed without DNA. The CDR3 is CSARGASTESTYGYTF.